Shown below are 29 T cell receptor beta chains from a single sample sequenced in a study of T-cell memory formation after mild COVID-19. TCRdb reanalysed the 5' RACE reads using MiXCR and keeps one entry per CDR3 protein. The sample lists under 250,000 distinct CDR3 sequences, over 15% occurring once. The sample was PBMCs or a T cell subset sorted from them (not recorded which). These receptors originate from an adult woman who had mild COVID-19 (a few samples of this study predate the infection). Cell type and time point are not known.

This clonotype occurred a few times. The chain couples TRBV20-1 to TRBJ2-5; TRBD2 matches at 8 bases. In germline, CDR1 is DFQATT, CDR2 SNEGSKA (reference sequence). The CDR3 is made up of 13 amino acids. V was clipped by 2 bases and J by 4 bases; unmatched bases: 3. The CDR3 DNA sequence: TGCAGTGCTAGAAGGACTAGCCGAGAGACCCAGTACTTC. Translating it yields CSARRTSRETQYF.

A few counts support this clonotype. The chain is built from TRBV20-1 and TRBJ2-1; 8 bases align to TRBD2. This CDR3 is built from 14 residues. The junction had 9 bases not matched to a gene; V was cut back by 3 bases and J by 8 bases. Germline CDR1 is DFQATT and CDR2 is SNEGSKA (reference sequence). The CDR3 nucleotides are TGCAGTGCTAGCGGGGGGGCCGGTTGGTATGAGCAGTTCTTC. Translated: CSASGGAGWYEQFF.

The chain couples TRBV15 to TRBJ1-1; D unclear. Germline CDR1 and CDR2: LNHNV and YYDKDF (reference sequence). Trimming shortened V by 5 bases and J by 8 bases, and 12 bases separated the two germline ends. This CDR3 has 12 amino acids. CDR3 coding DNA: TGTGCCACCAGCGTACCCGCGAAGGAAGCTTTCTTT. Encoded protein: CATSVPAKEAFF.

This clonotype was counted between two and nine times. The chain recombines TRBV5-6 with TRBJ1-5, with D unclear. The germline V gene encodes CDR1 SGHDT and CDR2 YYEEEE. Between the trimmed V and J ends, which lost 4 bases and 0 bases, there was a span of 8 bases. CDR3 length: 14 residues. The CDR3 reads CASSGRYSNQPQHF. CDR3 in DNA: TGTGCCAGCAGCGGTCGGTATAGCAATCAGCCCCAGCATTTT.

V usage is TRBV10-3 and J usage is TRBJ1-5, with D possibly being TRBD1 (6 bases). This CDR3 comprises 13 residues. Between the trimmed V and J ends, which lost 3 bases and 4 bases, there was a span of 7 bases. Per the germline V gene, CDR1 is ENHRY and CDR2 is SYGVKD. The CDR3 region has the DNA TGTGCCATCAGTGAAGGGGGGAATCAGCCCCAGCATTTT. It codes for CAISEGGNQPQHF.

This clonotype was picked up a small number of times. The V call is TRBV27, the J call TRBJ2-3, with D perhaps matching TRBD1 (6 bases). This CDR3 comprises 14 residues. Trimming pared 4 bases from V and 2 bases from J, leaving 10 bases between. Germline V gives CDR1 MNHEY, CDR2 SMNVEV (reference sequence). DNA for the CDR3: TGTGCCAGCAGTTGGGGGCTCATCACAGATACGCAGTATTTT. This translates into CASSWGLITDTQYF.

The CDR3 bases are TGTGCCTCTTTAGGGCAGAACACCGGGGAGCTGTTTTTT. Its protein is CASLGQNTGELFF. The rearrangement joins TRBV24-1 to TRBJ2-2; D unresolved. Germline CDR1 KGHDR, CDR2 SFDVKD. The V and J ends lost 12 bases and 1 base respectively, with 11 bases between them. This CDR3 has 13 residues.

J is TRBJ1-2 and V is TRBV6-1; the D is unclear. Between the trimmed V and J ends, which lost 7 bases and 0 bases, there was a span of 15 bases. Germline V gene lookup returns CDR1 MNHNS and CDR2 SASEGT. The CDR3 length is 15 residues. The chain's CDR3 is CASIRAVTANYGYTF. The DNA for the CDR3 is TGTGCCAGCATTCGAGCCGTGACCGCTAACTATGGCTACACCTTC.

This clonotype was observed a few times. The rearrangement links TRBV7-9 to TRBJ2-1, with 16 bases fitting TRBD2. The V and J ends lost 5 bases and 9 bases, in that order; junction bases with no gene match: 10. CDR3 length: 17 residues. Germline values: CDR1 SEHNR, CDR2 FQNEAQ (reference sequence). The CDR3 reads CASSRGTSGGATAEQFF. The CDR3 DNA reads as TGTGCCAGCAGCCGCGGGACTAGCGGGGGGGCCACGGCTGAGCAGTTCTTC.

In this sample, this clonotype turned up a few times. The V and J genes are TRBV20-1 and TRBJ2-5; TRBD2 aligns across 8 bases. The trim removed 0 bases at V and 4 bases at J, leaving 4 bases unmatched. This CDR3 has 14 amino acids. CDR1 is DFQATT and CDR2 is SNEGSKA in the germline V gene (reference sequence). DNA of the CDR3: TGCAGTGCTAGAGATTCCGGGGGGGGAGAGACCCAGTACTTC. Translated, it gives CSARDSGGGETQYF.

V usage is TRBV19 and J usage is TRBJ1-6; TRBD1 matches at 9 bases. The CDR3 length is 16 residues. The germline CDR1 and CDR2 sequences are LNHDA and SQIVND (reference sequence). The V segment lost 6 bases and the J segment 0 bases; nucleotides outside the gene matches: 3. The CDR3, as DNA: TGTGCCAGTAGCCCGACAGGGGGCTCCTATAATTCACCCCTCCACTTT. This codes for CASSPTGGSYNSPLHF.

This clonotype was seen once. The chain joins TRBV3-1 to TRBJ2-3; 12 bases match TRBD2. Trimming removed 4 bases from V and 4 bases from J; junction bases left unmatched: 6. Germline CDR1 is LGHDT and CDR2 is YNNKEL (reference sequence). The CDR3 has 16 residues. The CDR3 region is CASSRLAGGLADTQYF. CDR3 coding DNA: TGTGCCAGCAGCCGGCTAGCGGGGGGGCTCGCAGATACGCAGTATTTT.

This clonotype was counted many times. The V call is TRBV6-5, the J call TRBJ1-2; 7 nucleotides match TRBD1. The V segment lost 6 bases and the J segment 4 bases; nucleotides outside the gene matches: 14. The CDR3 has 16 amino acids. Germline assignment: CDR1 MNHEY and CDR2 SVGAGI. The CDR3 DNA sequence: TGTGCCAGCAGGACGCCTCCCGACAGGGATAGCTATGGCTACACCTTC. It yields the protein CASRTPPDRDSYGYTF.

This clonotype was seen more than once but under ten times. The chain has TRBV12-3 or TRBV12-4 and TRBJ2-1; possible D gene TRBD2, 5 bases. V lost 6 bases to trimming and J lost 9 bases, with 12 bases between them. CDR3 length: 12 residues. The CDR3 loop is CASSRLISEQFF. The CDR3, as DNA: TGTGCCAGCAGCCGACTAATAAGTGAGCAGTTCTTC.

The chain couples TRBV4-1 to TRBJ2-7; possibly TRBD1 for D (5 bases). Germline CDR1 and CDR2: MGHRA and YSYEKL. Trimming took 0 bases from V and 1 from J, leaving 13 bases between them. There are 16 residues in the CDR3. The CDR3 nucleotides are TGCGCCAGCAGCCAAGAAGACAGCCAGCAATCCTACGAGCAGTACTTC. It encodes CASSQEDSQQSYEQYF.

The rearrangement uses TRBV20-1 and TRBJ2-7; TRBD2 matches at 10 bases. This CDR3 comprises 15 residues. The V gene's germline CDR1 is DFQATT and CDR2 SNEGSKA (reference sequence). Trimming removed 6 bases from V and 7 bases from J; junction bases left unmatched: 15. CDR3 sequence: CSANRALAGVREQYF. The CDR3 DNA reads as TGCAGTGCAAACAGGGCTCTAGCGGGAGTGCGGGAGCAGTACTTC.

V is TRBV7-8 and J is TRBJ1-1; 8 bases map to TRBD1. V gave up 5 bases and J gave up 3 bases; unmatched junction bases: 8. The CDR3 length is 15 residues. The germline V gene has CDR1 SGHVS and CDR2 FQNEAQ. CDR3 DNA: TGTGCCAGCAGCCCCGACAGGGGAAGGGACACTGAAGCTTTCTTT. It translates to CASSPDRGRDTEAFF.

This clonotype was counted only a few times. The V and J genes are TRBV7-3 and TRBJ2-5; the match to TRBD2 covers 11 bases. The CDR3 is 16 amino acids. Germline CDR1 and CDR2: SGHTA and FQGTGA. J was trimmed by 5 bases and V by 4 bases; bases with no gene match: 9. The CDR3 bases are TGTGCCAGCAGCTCCGATCTAGCGGGAGGAGTCGAGACCCAGTACTTC. This translates into CASSSDLAGGVETQYF.

The chain is built from TRBV6-1 and TRBJ1-1, with 7 bases identical to TRBD1. This CDR3 has 14 residues. J gave up 6 bases and V 5 bases, and 9 bases lay outside the gene matches. The germline V gene encodes CDR1 MNHNS and CDR2 SASEGT. The CDR3 DNA sequence: TGTGCCAGCAGTCCAGGGGGTAGCTATTCTGAAGCTTTCTTT. Residues: CASSPGGSYSEAFF.

DNA of the CDR3: TGCAGTGCTAAGGGACTAGCGGACAACAATGAGCAGTTCTTC. Encoded protein: CSAKGLADNNEQFF. The V and J genes are TRBV20-1 and TRBJ2-1; 11 positions match TRBD2. V was clipped by 4 bases and J by 5 bases; unmatched bases: 4. The CDR3 is 14 amino acids. Germline V gene data show CDR1 as DFQATT and CDR2 as SNEGSKA (reference sequence).

This clonotype was counted only a few times. This sequence joins TRBV10-3 and TRBJ2-7; 7 nucleotides align to TRBD2. The CDR3 has 16 residues. From germline, CDR1 is ENHRY and CDR2 SYGVKD. After removal of 2 bases from V and 0 bases from J, the junction contained 7 bases not matched to a gene. Here the CDR3 reads CAISEASSGSSYEQYF. The CDR3 nucleotides are TGTGCCATCAGTGAGGCCTCTAGCGGTAGCTCCTACGAGCAGTACTTC.

This clonotype was seen many times. J is TRBJ2-1 and V is TRBV11-2, with a possible D match to TRBD2 (6 bases). Germline V lookup: CDR1 SGHAT, CDR2 FQNNGV. V was clipped by 5 bases and J by 3 bases, with 8 bases between them. The CDR3 totals 13 residues. The CDR3 region is CASSAGLYNEQFF. CDR3 in DNA: TGTGCCAGCAGCGCGGGACTCTACAATGAGCAGTTCTTC.

In this sample, this clonotype turned up a few times. This sequence joins TRBV9 and TRBJ1-1, with D tentatively TRBD1 (6 bases). Germline V CDR1 and CDR2: SGDLS, YYNGEE. V was shortened by 4 bases and J by 1 base, with 14 bases between the two germline ends. This CDR3 comprises 15 residues. The CDR3 sequence is CASSRGQRANTEAFF. DNA for the CDR3: TGTGCCAGCAGCAGGGGACAACGAGCGAACACTGAAGCTTTCTTT.

V usage is TRBV5-1 and J usage is TRBJ1-1, with 9 bases that match TRBD1. CDR1 and CDR2 (germline): SGHRS, YFSETQ. J lost 10 bases, V lost 4 bases, and 11 bases had no gene match. The CDR3 has 14 residues. CDR3 sequence (DNA): TGCGCCAGCAGCGCCTCCCCGGGACAGGGTGTAGCTTTCTTT. This translates into CASSASPGQGVAFF.

This clonotype was recorded a few times. For the CDR3, the DNA is TGTGCCAGCAGTCTTGGACAGGGGTACGACGAGCAGTACTTC. Residues: CASSLGQGYDEQYF. The V gene is TRBV27, the J gene TRBJ2-7; TRBD1 aligns across 9 bases. The CDR3 length is 14 residues. Per germline, CDR1 MNHEY and CDR2 SMNVEV (reference sequence). V gave up 5 bases and J gave up 5 bases; unmatched junction bases: 7.

The chain couples TRBV6-2 or TRBV6-3 to TRBJ1-1; 9 nucleotides match TRBD1. The V gene end was trimmed by 5 bases and the J gene end by 5 bases; junction bases not matched to a gene: 12. The germline CDR1 and CDR2 sequences are MNHEY and SVGEGT. The length of the CDR3 is 16 residues. The CDR3, as DNA: TGTGCCAGCAGTCTGGGTCCCCGGGACAGGGCAACTGAAGCTTTCTTT. It encodes CASSLGPRDRATEAFF.

The gene calls are TRBV5-1 and TRBJ1-4; possibly TRBD1 for D (6 bases). This CDR3 contains 16 residues. V was pared by 4 bases and J by 8 bases, with 21 bases between. CDR1 is SGHRS and CDR2 is YFSETQ in the germline V gene. For the CDR3, the DNA is TGCGCCAGCAGCCTAACGGCCGGGACATCCATGGAAAAACTGTTTTTT. It yields the protein CASSLTAGTSMEKLFF.

The sample holds a few counts of this clonotype. The junction departs from germline at one end; a sequencing error may be responsible. The gene calls are TRBV2 and TRBJ2-7; unclear D gene. Per germline, CDR1 SNHLY and CDR2 FYNNEI. CDR3 length: 12 residues. The CDR3, as DNA: TGTGCCAGCAGTGACGTGGAGTCCCCCGACCTCTTC. Encoded protein: CASSDVESPDLF.

This clonotype has just a few counts. This CDR3 is CSARDPSGRAGYEQYF. In DNA, the CDR3 is TGCAGTGCTAGAGACCCTAGCGGGAGGGCCGGGTACGAGCAGTACTTC. J is TRBJ2-7 and V is TRBV20-1, with TRBD2 matching 12 bases. This CDR3 region has 16 residues. CDR1 is DFQATT, CDR2 SNEGSKA, per germline (reference sequence). With V trimmed by 0 bases and J by 4 bases, 7 bases remained unmatched.